The 6 T cell receptor beta chains listed next were all sequenced from one sample in a study of shared clonotypes between healthy human individuals. As defined, naive CD8 cells were CD45RO-negative and positively selected for CCR7, with terminally differentiated effector memory CD45RA+ cells excluded. Method: immunoSEQ multiplex PCR; TCRdb's copy keeps in-frame clones and lacks some. The sample includes more than 550,000 clones, 92% of them seen just once. The material sequenced was naive CD8+ T cells sorted from blood. The receptors stem from a man aged 30 to 45 in good health.

CDR3 in DNA: TGTGCCAGCAGCTTAGGCCCGACGCTTGAATTGACCTACGAGCAGTACTTC. Its protein product is CASSLGPTLELTYEQYF. V gene TRBV7-9 combines with J gene TRBJ2-7, with D uncertain. The CDR3 contains 17 residues. V was shortened by 1 base and J by 2 bases, with 18 bases between the two germline ends. Germline V gene sequence: CDR1 SEHNR, CDR2 FQNEAQ (reference sequence).

This clone was detected only once. This sequence joins TRBV6-5 and TRBJ2-7; possibly TRBD1 for D (6 bases). The germline gives CDR1 MNHEY, CDR2 SVGAGI. The CDR3 has 15 amino acids. The ends were cut back, 0 bases at V and 3 bases at J, with 12 bases in the middle. The CDR3 protein is CASSYSNQGGYEQYF. The CDR3 nucleotides are TGTGCCAGCAGTTACTCGAATCAAGGGGGCTACGAGCAGTACTTC.

Here the CDR3 DNA reads TGTGCCAGTAGTCTAGCGGGAGTGTTCAATGAGCAGTTCTTC. This translates into CASSLAGVFNEQFF. V is TRBV19 and J is TRBJ2-1, with 10 bases matching TRBD2. The CDR3 is 14 residues long. Per the germline V gene, CDR1 is LNHDA and CDR2 is SQIVND (reference sequence). V was pared by 5 bases and J by 6 bases, with 4 bases of the junction left unmatched.

V is TRBV7-9 and J is TRBJ2-2, with no clear D. This CDR3 contains 14 residues. V lost 6 bases and J 0 bases, leaving 8 bases between the germline ends. The germline V gene encodes CDR1 SEHNR and CDR2 FQNEAQ (reference sequence). The CDR3 is CASSPDANTGELFF. CDR3 coding DNA: TGTGCCAGCAGTCCCGACGCGAACACCGGGGAGCTGTTTTTT.

The V and J genes are TRBV13 and TRBJ2-3; the D is unclear. The CDR3 is 16 residues long. Germline assignment: CDR1 PRHDT and CDR2 FYEKMQ (reference sequence). Deletions cut 0 bases from V and 0 bases from J, with 10 bases between. The CDR3 DNA follows: TGTGCCAGCAGCTTAGGCCTTGGTCAGAGCACAGATACGCAGTATTTT. Protein product: CASSLGLGQSTDTQYF.

The J gene is TRBJ2-7, the V gene TRBV27; 7 positions agree with TRBD2. The germline CDR1 and CDR2 sequences are MNHEY and SMNVEV (reference sequence). The V and J ends lost 5 bases and 0 bases, in that order; junction bases with no gene match: 4. The CDR3 contains 14 residues. The DNA of the CDR3 is TGTGCCAGCAGTAGCGGGGTTGGCTCCTACGAGCAGTACTTC. Encoded protein: CASSSGVGSYEQYF.